Below, 4 T cell receptor beta chains from the same sample are listed, as sequenced in a study of blood T cell repertoires in COVID-19 (dated by TCRdb to 2019 to 2021). Receptor libraries were prepared by the immunoSEQ multiplex PCR assay. TCRdb retrieved this table from immuneACCESS and kept in-frame rearrangements only. Not all clones are present; in checked studies, unresolved V genes account for under half, and no reason is known for the remainder. A total of some 230,000 clones appear in this sample, approximately 78% of them only once. The ten biggest clones cover around 8% of the sample. The source material was peripheral blood. Every receptor here comes from a woman at least 80 years old with COVID-19, enrolled during active disease.

The chain has TRBV19 and TRBJ2-3; D may be TRBD2 (6 bases). Germline-derived CDR1 and CDR2 are LNHDA and SQIVND (reference sequence). The CDR3 is 16 amino acids. The V and J ends lost 2 bases and 3 bases respectively, with 15 bases between them. The CDR3 DNA reads TGTGCCAGTAGTATAAGACGGGGCGGGGAAACAGATACGCAGTATTTT. Translating gives CASSIRRGGETDTQYF.

V and J are TRBV6-5 and TRBJ2-2; possibly TRBD2 for D (6 bases). Germline CDR1 is MNHEY and CDR2 is SVGAGI. Trimming pared 7 bases from V and 0 bases from J, leaving 12 bases between. This CDR3 is built from 15 residues. CDR3 region: CASNKGLTNTGELFF. CDR3 nucleotides: TGTGCCAGCAACAAGGGACTTACGAACACCGGGGAGCTGTTTTTT.

The chain links TRBV5-1 to TRBJ1-1; D is unclear. V was trimmed by 3 bases and J by 10 bases, leaving 16 bases between them. The germline gives CDR1 SGHRS, CDR2 YFSETQ. This CDR3 region has 13 residues. CDR3 sequence: CASSSREGELAFF. The CDR3, as DNA: TGCGCCAGCAGCTCCCGGGAAGGAGAATTAGCTTTCTTT.

The V gene is TRBV29-1, the J gene TRBJ2-3; 12 bases match TRBD2. V lost 7 bases to trimming and J lost 1 base; unmatched junction nucleotides: 12. The CDR3 has 17 residues. CDR1 and CDR2 from the germline V gene are SQVTM and ANQGSEA. This CDR3 reads CSAVKLAGGSRTDTQYF. Here the CDR3 DNA reads TGCAGCGCGGTGAAACTAGCGGGAGGTTCTCGCACAGATACGCAGTATTTT.